The 24 T cell receptor beta chains below all came from one sample that was sequenced in a study of T-cell memory formation after mild COVID-19 (dated by TCRdb to about 2021). Library preparation employed 5' RACE. The sequencer was an Illumina NovaSeq 6000. TCRdb trimmed public reads at Q25 via fastp, called clones via MiXCR and kept in-frame beta chains. Duplicate CDR3 protein sequences are folded into a single record with the most common DNA and genes. The sample table contains about 130,000 distinct CDR3 sequences; only one count was recorded for about 17% of them. The ten largest clones capture around 4.8% of the sample. Sequencing input: PBMCs or a T cell subset sorted from them (not recorded which). These receptors were taken from a man between 18 and 29 years old who had mild COVID-19 (a few samples of this study predate the infection). The sample titles of this study are shuffled in the database, so cell type and time point are left out; the donor was told from shared clones.

The V call is TRBV2, the J call TRBJ2-7; unclear D gene. There are 11 residues in the CDR3. With 3 bases removed from V and 2 bases from J, the gap between germline ends came to 2 bases. Per germline, CDR1 SNHLY and CDR2 FYNNEI. In DNA form, the CDR3 reads TGTGCCAGCAGTGACGCCTACGAGCAGTACGTC. Translating it yields CASSDAYEQYV.

This chain uses TRBV7-2 with TRBJ1-4, with a weak D call TRBD1 (5 bases). Trimming took 6 bases from V and 11 from J, leaving 22 bases between them. The CDR3 sequence is 15 residues long. Per germline, CDR1 SGHTA and CDR2 FQGNSA. The CDR3, as DNA: TGTGCCAGCAGTTCCCTCGGGACGGCGGATGGGAAACTGTTTTTT. Its protein product is CASSSLGTADGKLFF.

The chain uses TRBV5-1 and TRBJ2-1; 9 bases line up with TRBD1. The germline V gene has CDR1 SGHRS and CDR2 YFSETQ. Trimming at V came to 3 bases and at J to 3 bases, leaving 13 bases not matched to a gene. The CDR3 is 18 amino acids. Here the CDR3 reads CASSSPGQGPTIYNEQFF. CDR3 nucleotides: TGCGCCAGCAGCTCACCGGGACAGGGTCCCACCATCTACAATGAGCAGTTCTTC.

The gene calls are TRBV4-3 and TRBJ2-1; 10 bases fit TRBD2. V lost 6 bases and J lost 2; bases outside the gene matches: 4. This CDR3 is 15 amino acids long. The V gene's germline CDR1 is LGHNA and CDR2 YSLEER. The CDR3 here is CASRLTSGAYNEQFF. Here the CDR3 DNA reads TGCGCCAGCAGGTTAACTAGCGGGGCCTACAATGAGCAGTTCTTC.

This clonotype was found a few times. In DNA form, the CDR3 reads TGCGCCAGCAGCCGGACGGGGGGCCCTATGGGGGGAGATACGCAGTATTTT. Translating gives CASSRTGGPMGGDTQYF. V and J are TRBV4-3 and TRBJ2-3; TRBD2 is a possible D gene (7 bases). The CDR3 has 17 residues. The germline V gene has CDR1 LGHNA and CDR2 YSLEER. Trimming shortened V by 4 bases and J by 5 bases, and 22 bases separated the two germline ends.

This clonotype was seen only a few times. The chain has TRBV19 and TRBJ2-3, with TRBD1 identical over 8 bases. The CDR3 consists of 14 residues. The germline V gene encodes CDR1 LNHDA and CDR2 SQIVND (reference sequence). V trimming: 9 bases; J trimming: 8 bases; junction bases outside the gene matches: 13. The CDR3 reads CASRRGTGTSTQYF. The CDR3 DNA is TGTGCCAGCAGGAGGGGGACAGGAACCAGTACGCAGTATTTT.

The V and J genes are TRBV5-6 and TRBJ2-3; unclear D gene. Trimming stripped 1 base from V and 2 bases from J, with 11 bases between. The CDR3 spans 15 residues. Looked up from germline, CDR1 is SGHDT and CDR2 is YYEEEE. This CDR3 reads CASSLMTAVTDTQYF. CDR3 sequence (DNA): TGTGCCAGCAGCTTGATGACTGCCGTCACAGATACGCAGTATTTT. The full variable domain, completed using reference TRBV5-6 and TRBJ2-3, is DAGVTQSPTHLIKTRGQQVTLRCSPKSGHDTVSWYQQALGQGPQFIFQYYEEEERQRGNFPDRFSGHQFPNYSSELNVNALLLGDSALYLCASSLMTAVTDTQYFGPGTRLTVL.

This clonotype has just a few counts. J is TRBJ2-1 and V is TRBV4-1; the D gene could be TRBD1 or TRBD2 (5 bases each). V lost 0 bases to trimming and J lost 12 bases, with 12 bases between them. CDR1 is MGHRA, CDR2 YSYEKL, per germline. The CDR3 has 13 amino acids. CDR3 loop: CASSQDRGARQFF. In nucleotides, the CDR3 is TGCGCCAGCAGCCAAGATCGAGGGGCCCGGCAGTTCTTC.

This clonotype was recorded at least ten times. The V call is TRBV5-1, the J call TRBJ2-1; D gene uncertain. The germline CDR1 and CDR2 sequences are SGHRS and YFSETQ. Trimming removed 0 bases at V and 5 bases at J, with 6 bases between. The CDR3 covers 13 residues. CDR3 sequence reads: CASSLARNNEQFF. The CDR3 DNA reads as TGCGCCAGCAGCTTGGCGAGGAACAATGAGCAGTTCTTC.

This clonotype was seen only a few times. This chain connects TRBV6-5 to TRBJ2-2; D gene ambiguous. The CDR3 covers 13 residues. Germline V CDR1 and CDR2: MNHEY, SVGAGI. Trimming took 6 bases from V and 6 from J, leaving 11 bases between them. In DNA form, the CDR3 reads TGTGCCAGCAGGGAATCTAATCCCGGGGAGCTGTTTTTT. Translated: CASRESNPGELFF.

Only a few counts were recorded for this clonotype. The chain joins TRBV30 to TRBJ1-1; D may be TRBD1 (5 bases). Germline CDR1 and CDR2: GTSNPN and SVGIG (reference sequence). The CDR3 runs 13 residues. V lost 0 bases and J lost 1, with 6 bases in between. In DNA, the CDR3 is TGTGCCTGGAGTGTCCAGGGGAACACTGAAGCTTTCTTT. Amino acid sequence: CAWSVQGNTEAFF.

This clonotype has a handful of counts. This chain links TRBV20-1 with TRBJ2-1, with TRBD2 as a possible D gene (5 bases). Germline CDR1 is DFQATT and CDR2 is SNEGSKA (reference sequence). CDR3 length: 15 amino acids. V lost 2 bases, J lost 2 bases, and 13 bases lay in between. CDR3 nucleotides: TGCAGTGCTAGACGGACTCCATCCCCCTACAATGAGCAGTTCTTC. Its translation is CSARRTPSPYNEQFF.

V usage is TRBV11-2 and J usage is TRBJ2-5; 8 positions match TRBD2. The CDR3 runs to 15 residues. Germline V gene sequence: CDR1 SGHAT, CDR2 FQNNGV. With V trimmed by 3 bases and J by 5 bases, 8 bases remained unmatched. The CDR3 protein is CASSFGGGTGETQYF. CDR3 DNA sequence: TGTGCCAGCAGCTTTGGCGGGGGGACCGGGGAGACCCAGTACTTC.

This chain uses TRBV6-5 with TRBJ1-1; no clear D. The CDR3 runs 14 residues. Germline V gives CDR1 MNHEY, CDR2 SVGAGI. V lost 2 bases and J 4 bases, leaving 11 bases between the germline ends. CDR3 sequence reads: CASSYANSGTEAFF. The DNA for the CDR3 is TGTGCCAGCAGTTACGCAAACTCGGGCACTGAAGCTTTCTTT.

In its sample, this clonotype was seen a few times. The V call is TRBV7-2, the J call TRBJ1-5; D gene ambiguous. The CDR3 runs to 14 residues. CDR1 is SGHTA, CDR2 FQGNSA, per germline. The ends were cut back, 1 base at V and 5 bases at J, with 9 bases in the middle. CDR3 nucleotide sequence: TGTGCCAGCAGCTTAGGTGGTGGGGATCAGCCCCAGCATTTT. It translates to CASSLGGGDQPQHF.

The chain employs TRBV3-1 and TRBJ1-4, with TRBD1 as a possible D gene (6 bases). The CDR3 length is 12 residues. The V end lost 4 bases, the J end lost 7 bases, and 7 bases lay between the germline ends. Per germline, CDR1 LGHDT and CDR2 YNNKEL (reference sequence). The CDR3 sequence: CASSLRGEKLFF. The CDR3 DNA reads as TGTGCCAGCAGCCTCAGGGGTGAAAAACTGTTTTTT.

This clonotype was recorded a few times. The J gene is TRBJ2-3, the V gene TRBV9; TRBD2 aligns across 11 bases. J lost 4 bases, V lost 3 bases, and 10 bases had no gene match. Germline V gene data show CDR1 as SGDLS and CDR2 as YYNGEE. The CDR3 spans 17 residues. The CDR3 region is CASSGPPSGGSPDTQYF. The CDR3 DNA sequence: TGTGCCAGCAGCGGACCTCCTAGCGGGGGGAGTCCAGATACGCAGTATTTT.

CDR3 residues: CASSKAGGEQYV. For the CDR3, the DNA is TGTGCCAGCAGCAAAGCTGGGGGCGAGCAGTACGTC. The V and J genes are TRBV21-1 and TRBJ2-7; TRBD1, the table's D call, was not compared with the DNA. TRBV21-1 is a pseudogene locus. The CDR3 totals 12 residues.

J is TRBJ1-6 and V is TRBV5-1, with 8 nucleotides matching TRBD1. The trim removed 4 bases at V and 6 bases at J, leaving 3 bases unmatched. Germline lookup yields CDR1 SGHRS and CDR2 YFSETQ. This CDR3 has 14 amino acids. CDR3: CASSPGQANSPLHF. As DNA, the CDR3 is TGCGCCAGCAGCCCGGGACAGGCTAATTCACCCCTCCACTTT.

This clonotype appeared many times. The rearrangement uses TRBV12-3 or TRBV12-4 and TRBJ2-5, with a weak D call TRBD2 (6 bases). Trimming pared 3 bases from V and 2 bases from J, leaving 7 bases between. The CDR3 spans 13 residues. The chain's CDR3 is CASSFAGQETQYF. The DNA of the CDR3 is TGTGCCAGCAGTTTTGCGGGGCAAGAGACCCAGTACTTC.

The V and J genes are TRBV20-1 and TRBJ2-4; 7 nucleotides match TRBD1. The germline V gene encodes CDR1 DFQATT and CDR2 SNEGSKA (reference sequence). The CDR3 length is 14 residues. J gave up 7 bases and V 0 bases, and 6 bases lay outside the gene matches. In DNA, the CDR3 is TGCAGTGCTAGAGATCAGGGGGTGCGGAACATTCAGTACTTC. It codes for CSARDQGVRNIQYF.

This sequence joins TRBV11-2 and TRBJ2-5; TRBD2 matches at 13 bases. This CDR3 region has 15 residues. Trimming cost V 5 bases and J 2 bases; bases outside gene matches: 2. CDR1 and CDR2 from the germline V gene are SGHAT and FQNNGV. CDR3 nucleotide sequence: TGTGCCAGCAGCCCGGGACTAGCGGGGCAAGAGACCCAGTACTTC. This translates into CASSPGLAGQETQYF.

This chain links TRBV4-3 with TRBJ1-2; D ambiguous. CDR1 and CDR2 from the germline V gene are LGHNA and YSLEER. The CDR3 loop spans 14 amino acids. The V and J ends lost 2 bases and 7 bases respectively, with 14 bases between them. The CDR3 protein is CASSQNSGGPGYTF. CDR3 DNA: TGCGCCAGCAGCCAAAACTCAGGAGGGCCTGGCTACACCTTC.

The rearrangement links TRBV5-5 to TRBJ2-7; D is perhaps TRBD1 or TRBD2 (5 bases each). This CDR3 contains 13 residues. V lost 1 base to trimming and J lost 1 base, with 6 bases between them. Germline values: CDR1 SGHKS, CDR2 YYEKEE (reference sequence). CDR3 sequence (DNA): TGTGCCAGCAGCTTGTGGGGGTCCTACGAGCAGTACGTC. This codes for CASSLWGSYEQYV.